This TCR beta chain was found in a study of cytotoxic CD8 clonotypes in ibrutinib-treated CLL. The method was immunoSEQ multiplex PCR; TCRdb's version includes in-frame clones alone and lacks a portion of them. The sample includes 150,000 or so clones, 70% to 90% of them seen just once. The CDR3 is made up of 22 amino acids. Germline V gene sequence: CDR1 MNHEY, CDR2 SMNVEV (reference sequence). J lost 2 bases, V lost 0 bases, and 20 bases had no gene match. This clonotype originated in a human donor with chronic lymphocytic leukemia. The sample in question was PBMCs, obtained after 24 months of ibrutinib treatment. The rearrangement joins TRBV27 to TRBJ2-3; 10 nucleotides agree with TRBD2. CDR3 sequence: CASSLSPLFLQTSGPHTDTQYF. In DNA, the CDR3 is TGTGCCAGCAGTTTATCGCCCCTCTTTCTACAGACTAGCGGGCCCCACACAGATACGCAGTATTTT.